This section outlines one TCR beta chain sequence together with its context. Its target is not known. The data were taken from a study of Ad26.COV2.S vaccination and SARS-CoV-2 variants. Findings and caveats of the study: Placebo recipients had lower spike-specific TCR breadth than vaccine recipients. People who got the vaccine or the placebo had similar non-spike TCR breadth.

Treatment indicated: 19 received Ad26.COV2.S at low or high dose, single or two shots; roughly five received placebo; per-sample allocation not given. Collection of samples fell on day 63 after the first vaccine or placebo injection. Clones were sequenced by immunoSEQ multiplex PCR, and TCRdb holds only the in-frame ones, with some missing. In the table there are around 400,000 clones, roughly 80% of which are singletons. This specimen consisted of peripheral blood, obtained in a trial of Ad26.COV2.S vaccine versus placebo. The clonotype was recovered from a person aged 18-60 years who received the Ad26.COV2.S COVID-19 vaccine or a placebo.

The CDR3 DNA reads as TGCGCCAGCAGCCAGGGAGCAGGGAGAGAGACCCAGTACTTC. This translates into CASSQGAGRETQYF. The chain joins TRBV4-1 to TRBJ2-5, with D perhaps TRBD1 or TRBD2 (5 bases each). V lost 3 bases and J lost 4, with 12 bases in between. CDR3 size: 14 residues. CDR1 is MGHRA, CDR2 YSYEKL, per germline.